These 18 T cell receptor beta chains originate from one sample sequenced in a study of blood T cell repertoires in COVID-19. Sequenced by immunoSEQ multiplex PCR; TCRdb stores in-frame clones only, minus some. The data hold just under 150,000 clones, with roughly 89% observed a single time. Sequenced: peripheral blood. These receptors all stem from a woman aged 45 to 65 with active or convalescent COVID-19.

The chain carries TRBV9 and TRBJ1-5; perhaps TRBD1 as D (5 bases). CDR1 and CDR2 from the germline V gene are SGDLS and YYNGEE. Trimming stripped 4 bases from V and 0 bases from J, with 14 bases between. This CDR3 has 16 amino acids. CDR3 nucleotide sequence: TGTGCCAGCAGCCTCGGGGGACCTCATAGCAATCAGCCCCAGCATTTT. Protein product: CASSLGGPHSNQPQHF.

The chain joins TRBV30 to TRBJ2-1, with 11 bases fitting TRBD2. This CDR3 region has 16 residues. CDR1 GTSNPN and CDR2 SVGIG come from the germline V gene (reference sequence). Trimming removed 0 bases from V and 4 bases from J; junction bases left unmatched: 5. The CDR3 DNA follows: TGTGCCTGGAGTGTACTAGCGGGAGCCGGTTACAATGAGCAGTTCTTC. Its protein is CAWSVLAGAGYNEQFF.

CDR3 region: CASSLGREGPENEQFF. CDR3 DNA: TGTGCCAGCAGCTTAGGACGGGAGGGCCCAGAGAATGAGCAGTTCTTC. V usage is TRBV11-2 and J usage is TRBJ2-1, with 8 bases fitting TRBD2. V was pared by 1 base and J by 7 bases, with 9 bases of the junction left unmatched. This CDR3 is built from 16 residues. Germline V gives CDR1 SGHAT, CDR2 FQNNGV.

The genes are TRBV10-1 and TRBJ1-3, with 9 bases matching TRBD1. The CDR3 extends over 18 amino acids. Trimming cost V 8 bases and J 8 bases; bases outside gene matches: 22. Germline CDR1 and CDR2: WNHNN and SYGVQD (reference sequence). The chain's CDR3 is CASRPPVTGGECRDTIYF. DNA for the CDR3: TGCGCCAGCCGACCGCCCGTTACAGGGGGCGAGTGTAGGGACACCATATATTTT.

The chain recombines TRBV9 with TRBJ1-4; possible D gene TRBD1, 5 bases. The V gene's germline CDR1 is SGDLS and CDR2 YYNGEE. V was trimmed by 0 bases and J by 8 bases, leaving 11 bases between them. This CDR3 is built from 14 residues. In nucleotides, the CDR3 is TGTGCCAGCAGCGTAGGGCAGGGCAGCGAAAAACTGTTTTTT. Translated: CASSVGQGSEKLFF.

This clone appeared a few times. This chain uses TRBV6-1 with TRBJ1-3; TRBD1 matches at 9 bases. CDR1 and CDR2 (germline): MNHNS, SASEGT. This CDR3 has 19 amino acids. The trim removed 2 bases at V and 4 bases at J, leaving 15 bases unmatched. The CDR3 bases are TGTGCCAGCAGTGAAAACATAGGTGACAGGGGGTTCTTCGGAAACACCATATATTTT. Translation: CASSENIGDRGFFGNTIYF.

The V gene is TRBV27, the J gene TRBJ2-7; a weak D match, TRBD1 (5 bases). Between the trimmed V and J ends, which lost 5 bases and 3 bases, there was a span of 20 bases. The CDR3 contains 16 residues. CDR1 and CDR2 from the germline V gene are MNHEY and SMNVEV (reference sequence). The CDR3 nucleotides read TGTGCCAGCAGTCGCAGGGCGGAGACGCGGAACTACGAGCAGTACTTC. It is translated as CASSRRAETRNYEQYF.

The chain recombines TRBV27 with TRBJ1-6; D might be TRBD1 (6 bases). The CDR3 consists of 15 residues. Trimming removed 6 bases at V and 10 bases at J, with 19 bases between. Germline CDR1 reads MNHEY; CDR2 reads SMNVEV (reference sequence). The CDR3 is CASSLRAGAGSPLHF. The CDR3 bases are TGTGCCAGCAGCCTGCGGGCGGGGGCAGGATCACCCCTCCACTTT.

This chain connects TRBV7-9 to TRBJ1-2; maybe TRBD1 (5 bases). Deletions cut 3 bases from V and 5 bases from J, with 13 bases between. The CDR3 length is 14 residues. Germline V CDR1 and CDR2: SEHNR, FQNEAQ (reference sequence). CDR3 sequence reads: CASSLAGGEYGYTF. CDR3 nucleotide sequence: TGTGCCAGCAGCTTGGCCGGGGGGGAATATGGCTACACCTTC.

The chain joins TRBV19 to TRBJ1-1, with TRBD1 matching over 8 bases. The germline V gene has CDR1 LNHDA and CDR2 SQIVND (reference sequence). The trim removed 4 bases at V and 5 bases at J, leaving 6 bases unmatched. The CDR3 consists of 14 residues. As DNA, the CDR3 is TGTGCCAGTAGTAACGGACAGGGCCGGACTGAAGCTTTCTTT. Protein: CASSNGQGRTEAFF.

V gene TRBV6-2 or TRBV6-3 combines with J gene TRBJ2-2; 7 positions agree with TRBD2. CDR3 length: 15 residues. Germline loops: CDR1 MNHEY, CDR2 SVGEGT. With 5 bases clipped from V and 6 bases from J, the junction kept 9 bases outside the gene matches. The CDR3 nucleotides are TGTGCCAGCAGTCGAGGTGGGGGGGTCCCCGGGGAGCTGTTTTTT. Its translation: CASSRGGGVPGELFF.

CDR3 amino acids: CASTFSGRPYNEQFF. In DNA form, the CDR3 reads TGTGCCAGCACTTTCAGCGGGAGACCCTACAATGAGCAGTTCTTC. The V and J genes are TRBV21-1 and TRBJ2-1; the table calls TRBD2, which could not be checked here. TRBV21-1 is recorded as a pseudogene. This CDR3 region has 15 residues.

The V call is TRBV30, the J call TRBJ1-1, with a possible D match to TRBD1 (5 bases). Looked up from germline, CDR1 is GTSNPN and CDR2 is SVGIG (reference sequence). Trimming took 4 bases from V and 4 from J, leaving 10 bases between them. CDR3 size: 12 residues. The CDR3 DNA sequence: TGTGCCTGGAATTGGGGCTCCACTGAAGCTTTCTTT. It is translated as CAWNWGSTEAFF.

V is TRBV7-9 and J is TRBJ2-2, with 7 nucleotides matching TRBD1. After removal of 5 bases from V and 7 bases from J, the junction contained 10 bases not matched to a gene. CDR1 and CDR2 (germline): SEHNR, FQNEAQ (reference sequence). This CDR3 is 15 amino acids long. Here the CDR3 DNA reads TGTGCCAGCAGCGATAAACAGGGGTTCGGCGGGGAGCTGTTTTTT. This translates into CASSDKQGFGGELFF.

For the CDR3, the DNA is TGTGCCAGCAGCCAAGTGGACTCGAACATTCAGTACTTC. Encoded protein: CASSQVDSNIQYF. V is TRBV4-2 and J is TRBJ2-4; TRBD2 is a possible D gene (5 bases). This CDR3 comprises 13 residues. Germline CDR1 is LGHNA and CDR2 is YNFKEQ. Trimming left V 1 base short and J 7 bases short, with 8 bases between.

This chain links TRBV27 with TRBJ1-3; D call uncertain. V lost 4 bases and J 0 bases, leaving 7 bases between the germline ends. The length of the CDR3 is 14 residues. Germline V lookup: CDR1 MNHEY, CDR2 SMNVEV (reference sequence). DNA of the CDR3: TGTGCCAGCAGTTCACCAGTCTCTGGAAACACCATATATTTT. Its protein is CASSSPVSGNTIYF.

The sample holds one count of this clone. Other DNA sequences in this sample translate to the same CDR3. The CDR3 nucleotides read TGCGCCAGCAGCCCCGGGACAGGCTCCTACGAGCAGTACTTC. Its translation: CASSPGTGSYEQYF. The rearrangement joins TRBV5-1 to TRBJ2-7; 8 nucleotides align to TRBD1. Germline V gene sequence: CDR1 SGHRS, CDR2 YFSETQ. With V trimmed by 4 bases and J by 0 bases, 3 bases remained unmatched. This CDR3 has 14 residues.

V is TRBV5-1 and J is TRBJ1-1, with unresolved D. CDR3 length equals 15 residues. The germline CDR1 and CDR2 sequences are SGHRS and YFSETQ. Trimming stripped 0 bases from V and 4 bases from J, with 13 bases between. The CDR3 nucleotides are TGCGCCAGCAGCTTGGAGGAGGCTTTAGCCACTGAAGCTTTCTTT. Amino acids: CASSLEEALATEAFF.